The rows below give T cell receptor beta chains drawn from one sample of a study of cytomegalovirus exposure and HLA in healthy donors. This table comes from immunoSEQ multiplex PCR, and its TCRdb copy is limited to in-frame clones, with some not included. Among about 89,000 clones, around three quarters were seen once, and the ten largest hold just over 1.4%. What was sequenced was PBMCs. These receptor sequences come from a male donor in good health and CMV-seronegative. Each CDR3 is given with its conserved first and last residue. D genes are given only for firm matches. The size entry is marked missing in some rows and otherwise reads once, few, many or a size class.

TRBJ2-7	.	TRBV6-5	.	TGTGCCAGCAGCCAGGGACCAGGGAGGACATACGGGCAGTACTTC	CASSQGPGRTYGQYF
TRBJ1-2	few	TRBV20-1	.	TGCAGTGGGACAGTTAGTGGCTACACCTTC	CSGTVSGYTF
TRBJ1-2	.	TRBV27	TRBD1	TGTGCCAGCTATTCGTTAGACAGGGTCTATGGCTACACCTTC	CASYSLDRVYGYTF
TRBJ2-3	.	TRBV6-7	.	TGTGCCAGCAGAGAGGGACTAGATACGCAGTATTTT	CASREGLDTQYF
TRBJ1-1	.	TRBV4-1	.	TGCGCCAGCAGCCAAGAACCCGCAGGAGGTCGGGGGAACACTGAAGCTTTCTTT	CASSQEPAGGRGNTEAFF
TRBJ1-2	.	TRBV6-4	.	TGTGCCAGCAGTGACTCCCCACGGGAGGAGGGTAGGATCTATGGCTACACCTTC	CASSDSPREEGRIYGYTF
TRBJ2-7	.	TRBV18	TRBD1	TGTGCCAGCTCACCGGGACAGTATATCTACGAGCAGTACTTC	CASSPGQYIYEQYF
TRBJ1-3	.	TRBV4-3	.	TGCGCCAGCAGCCATAGTCGGGACTTGAGCTCTGGAAACACCATATATTTT	CASSHSRDLSSGNTIYF
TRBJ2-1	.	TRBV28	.	TGTGCCAGCAGTATTTTAGTGGCGCGACGGGAGTACAATGAGCAGTTCTTC	CASSILVARREYNEQFF
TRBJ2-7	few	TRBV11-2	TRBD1	TGTGCCAGCAGCTTAGGGTGGACAGGGGTTCCCTACGAGCAGTACTTC	CASSLGWTGVPYEQYF
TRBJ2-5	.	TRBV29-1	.	TGCAGCGTTGAAGATCGCCTCAGGGTGGAGACCCAGTACTTC	CSVEDRLRVETQYF
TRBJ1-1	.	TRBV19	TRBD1	TGTGCCAGTAGGGAACAGGGGACGAACACTGAAGCTTTCTTT	CASREQGTNTEAFF
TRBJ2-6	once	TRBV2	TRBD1	TGTGCCCGTTCCGGGACAGGCTACTCTGGGGCCAACGTCCTGACTTTC	CARSGTGYSGANVLTF
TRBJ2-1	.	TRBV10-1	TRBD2	TGCGCCAGCAGCCAACCCGGGACTAGCGGAGACAATGAGCAGTTCTTC	CASSQPGTSGDNEQFF
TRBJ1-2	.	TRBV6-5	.	TGTGCCAGCAGTTTCTCTAACTATGGCTACACCTTC	CASSFSNYGYTF
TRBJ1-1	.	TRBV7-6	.	TGTGCCAGCAGCAAAACAGAGAACACTGAAGCTTTCTTT	CASSKTENTEAFF
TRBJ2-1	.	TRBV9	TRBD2	TGTGCCAGCAGGGCTAGCGGGAGGAATGAGCAGTTCTTC	CASRASGRNEQFF
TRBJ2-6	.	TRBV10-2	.	TGCGCCAGTCATCCACTAAGGGGTGCTGGCTCTGGGGCCAACGTCCTGACTTTC	CASHPLRGAGSGANVLTF
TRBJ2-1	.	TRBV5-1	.	TGCGCCAGCAGCTTGGCCGAGGTGGATGAGCAGTTCTTC	CASSLAEVDEQFF
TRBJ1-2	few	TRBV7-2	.	TGTGCCAGCAGCCTACAGGGTACCCATGGCTACACCTTC	CASSLQGTHGYTF
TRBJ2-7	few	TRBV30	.	TGTGCCTGGAGTGGAGGCAGTGGTTACGAGCAGTACTTC	CAWSGGSGYEQYF
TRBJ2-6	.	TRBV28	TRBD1	TGTGCCAGCAGTTCTCAAGGACAGGGAAAGAGGCCTGGGGCCAACGTCCTGACTTTC	CASSSQGQGKRPGANVLTF
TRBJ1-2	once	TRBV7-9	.	TGTGCCAGCAGCTTAGGGCAGGGGTATGGCTACACCTTC	CASSLGQGYGYTF